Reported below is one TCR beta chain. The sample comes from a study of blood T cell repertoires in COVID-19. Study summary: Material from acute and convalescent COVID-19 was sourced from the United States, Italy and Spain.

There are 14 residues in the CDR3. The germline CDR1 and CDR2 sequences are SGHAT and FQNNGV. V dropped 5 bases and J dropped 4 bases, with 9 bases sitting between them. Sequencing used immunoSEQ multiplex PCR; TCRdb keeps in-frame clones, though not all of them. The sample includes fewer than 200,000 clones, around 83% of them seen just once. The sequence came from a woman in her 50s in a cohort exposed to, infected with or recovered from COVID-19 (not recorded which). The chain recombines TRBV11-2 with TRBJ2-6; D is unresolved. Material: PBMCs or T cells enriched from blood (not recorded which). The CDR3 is CASSPSPGANVLTF. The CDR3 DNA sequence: TGTGCCAGCAGCCCCAGTCCCGGGGCCAACGTCCTGACTTTC.